This T cell receptor beta chain was identified during a study of CD8+CD57+ T cells in acquired aplastic anemia. Study context: 3 to 3.5 ug was the average amount of DNA from sorted CD4+ and CD8+ cells.

Genomic DNA served as template for TCR beta VDJ and CDR3 profiling. TCRdb reprocessed the reads via MiXCR and lists one record per CDR3 protein. Altogether 170,000 or so distinct CDR3 sequences are present, 63% being singletons, with the ten largest covering about 42%. The CDR3 is 14 residues long. V lost 5 bases and J lost 5; bases outside the gene matches: 6. Per germline, CDR1 MNHNS and CDR2 SASEGT. The authors sequenced patients whose flow cytometry had shown CD8+CD57+ cell expansion. Everyone among the patients had severe acquired aplastic anemia. At blood sampling, none of the patients had yet received therapy.

The source is a human donor with aplastic anemia. Input material: sorted CD4+, CD8+, or CD8+CD57+ T cells (not recorded which) from PBMCs. The V and J genes are TRBV6-1 and TRBJ1-5, with 7 bases aligning to TRBD1. The CDR3 nucleotides are TGTGCCAGCAGTATACAGGGGATTGATCAGCCCCAGCATTTT. Translation: CASSIQGIDQPQHF.